This T cell receptor beta chain is drawn from a study of molecular identifiers for immune sequencing clone quantification. Germline V gene sequence: CDR1 SQVTM, CDR2 ANQGSEA. V lost 7 bases and J 4 bases, leaving 10 bases between the germline ends. The CDR3 sequence is 11 residues long. In this sample, this clonotype turned up many times. Each CDR3 protein is one row after TCRdb ran MiXCR on the PCR reads. The sample gives 250,000 to 400,000 distinct CDR3 sequences, 20% to 25% of which show up once; approximately 0.8% is in the top ten. The chain combines TRBV29-1 with TRBJ1-2; D perhaps matches TRBD1 (5 bases). This TCR was sampled from a human donor in good health. Some libraries in this study had Jurkat cell RNA spiked in. The sequencing sample was made of naive CD8+ T cells from blood, with Jurkat cell RNA spiked in. Subset given: FACS-sorted CD8+CD4-CCR7+CD45RA+ naive T cells. CDR3: CSGRDVYGYTF. The CDR3 DNA reads as TGCAGCGGGCGGGACGTCTATGGCTACACCTTC.